A single T cell receptor beta chain is shown here with its context. Its antigen specificity is not known. No per-base quality is available; no much larger clone lies one base away. Other DNA sequences in this sample translate to the same CDR3. The data are from a study of shared clonotypes between healthy human individuals (dated by TCRdb to about 2020). Some background on the complete study: Three men and two women, aged 18 to 49 years, made up the cohort. Each donor's leukapheresis produced roughly between about 0.8 and 8.9 billion PBMCs. Different laboratories and diverse techniques were used to prepare libraries and sequence TCR repertoires, to increase sequencing depth and limit assay-specific biases. Per donor, three plates each were used for CD4 naive and CD4 memory, two for CD8 naive, and one for CD8 memory. To estimate repertoire size and how much clonotype sharing occurs between individuals, the study deeply sequenced the blood TCR repertoires of five healthy adults.

Using the deep immunoSEQ assay, multiplex PCR amplified TCR CDR3 regions from genomic DNA. Extracted genomic DNA from each cell subset was spread evenly across all wells of several immunoSEQ 96-well plates, with each plate serving as a replicate. For sorted subsets, each replicate PCR was loaded with around 200 ng genomic DNA, equivalent to 32,000 or so T cell genomes. Purified libraries were measured with a Qubit 3.0 fluorometer, size-checked on a Bioanalyzer 2100, and measured again with the KAPA Library Quantification kit. Each immunoSEQ 96-well plate was sequenced on its own single-read 150-cycle Illumina NextSeq 550 flow cell. In the paper's pipeline: The immunoSEQ output contained only junctional sequences without quality scores, so filtering could not match that applied to full-length reads. Sequences were annotated with PyIR, a Python wrapper for IgBLAST v1.9, using IMGT germline references to assign V/J genes and CDR3. Reads were filtered out if the reads had weak V/J assignments (E-value above 1e-6), no CDR3, stop codons, out-of-frame junctions, or ambiguous translated residues. V3J clonotypes were defined as sequences sharing an identical inferred V gene, J gene, and CDR3 amino acid sequence. Percentage overlap between repertoires was calculated by dividing the number of shared unique clonotypes by the size of the smaller repertoire. Three approaches were used to assess repertoire richness: RTK rarefaction, the Chao1 estimator, and Recon v2.1 estimates of unobserved clonotypes. For all TCRbeta clonotypes obtained by the gDNA method from a few donors, generation probabilities were computed with OLGA. The clones in this table, taken by TCRdb from immuneACCESS, are in-frame only. Not every clone is retained; where verified, under half of the shortfall comes from an unresolved V gene, and the cause of the rest is unknown. V and J calls and clone size are given by that table; D and trimming were obtained from the DNA. The sample table shows roughly 1,500,000 clones, and approximately 98.5% are seen once. 0.36% of the sample is held by the ten biggest clonotypes.

Donors were healthy HIV-negative adults with no recently reported acute infections or vaccinations. All donors were Caucasian adults living in Nashville, Tennessee, USA. CD4+ T cells were enriched through magnetic negative selection, after which naive cells were positively selected on CD45RA and the remaining negative fraction served as the memory subset. Blood was collected by leukapheresis, and PBMCs were isolated by Ficoll-Histopaque density gradient centrifugation and then cryopreserved in liquid nitrogen vapor phase. Analytical flow cytometry was used to check the purity and quantity of every magnetically sorted T cell population. Genomic DNA was isolated from every sorted fraction and measured by UV absorbance on a Nanodrop 2000c. General study outcomes and caveats: Because the study included only a small number of donors, the genetic and exposure-history diversity represented was limited. Pairwise subsampling led to the expectation that sequencing depth would affect the degree of clonotype sharing among donors. Naive subsets generally had larger estimated clonotype richness than memory subsets. Around 5.4% of naive CD4, approximately 3.7% of naive CD8, about 2.4% of memory CD4, and approximately 0.4% of memory CD8 clonotypes were shared across a few donors. Sampling was limited to blood, and TCR repertoires in tissue likely differ from TCR repertoires in blood. Compared with non-shared clonotypes, the clonotypes found in all four sorted-subset donors had higher generation probabilities. Incomplete sequencing was indicated by rarefaction of sorted-subset datasets, despite the large sequencing depth.

Sequences were obtained from naive CD4+ T cells sorted from blood. Per the publication, the cell subset or site label means: CD45RA+ positively selected. This receptor was obtained from a man aged 25-45 years in good health.

The CDR3 protein sequence reads: CASSVADTQYF. The nucleotides are TGTGCCAGCAGCGTCGCAGATACGCAGTATTTT. The chain was built from TRBV9 and TRBJ2-3, with the D gene call left open. V is reduced by 2 bases and J by 4 bases, leaving a spacing of 2 bases between them. The germline V gene sets CDR1 to SGDLS and CDR2 to YYNGEE. Including cysteine and phenylalanine, the CDR3 has 11 amino acids. Of the read, only the CDR3 DNA is kept; its 33 bases are in frame from base 1.